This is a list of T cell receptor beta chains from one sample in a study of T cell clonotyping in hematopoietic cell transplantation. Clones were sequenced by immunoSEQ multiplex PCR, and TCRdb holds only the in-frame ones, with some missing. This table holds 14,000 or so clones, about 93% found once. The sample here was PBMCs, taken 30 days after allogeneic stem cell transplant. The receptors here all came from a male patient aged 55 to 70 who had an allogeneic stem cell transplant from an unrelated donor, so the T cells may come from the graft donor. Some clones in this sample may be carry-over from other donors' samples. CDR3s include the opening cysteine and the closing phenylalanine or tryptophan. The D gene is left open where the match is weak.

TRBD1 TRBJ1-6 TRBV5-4 TGTGCCAGCAGCTCGGGGACAGGGGGTAGCTATAATTCACCCCTCCACTTT CASSSGTGGSYNSPLHF
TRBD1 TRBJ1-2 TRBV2 TGTGCCAGCAGGGGGACAGGGGGTAACTATGGCTACACCTTC CASRGTGGNYGYTF
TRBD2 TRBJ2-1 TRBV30 TGTGCCTGCCATAGCGGGGGGTCGCCCGGCGATGAGCAGTTCTTC CACHSGGSPGDEQFF
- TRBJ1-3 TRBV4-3 TGCGCCAGCAGCCAAGATCCAATACGGTCCCTCTCTGGAAACACCATATATTTT CASSQDPIRSLSGNTIYF
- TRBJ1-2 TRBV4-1 TGCGCCAGCAGCCCCGGACGAGGGGGATATGGCTACACCTTC CASSPGRGGYGYTF
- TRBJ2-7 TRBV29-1 TGCAGCGTTCCCGCCGGGGGTGGGTACGAGCAGTACTTC CSVPAGGGYEQYF
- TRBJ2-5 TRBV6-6 TGTGCCAGCAGTTACAGTCGGGGGCCCGGGACCCAGTACTTC CASSYSRGPGTQYF
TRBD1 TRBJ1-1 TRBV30 TGTGCCTGGAGCTTGGGACAGCTGAACACTGAAGCTTTCTTT CAWSLGQLNTEAFF
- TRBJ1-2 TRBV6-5 TGTGCCAGCACCACATTAAGGAGACCCCATGGCTACACCTTC CASTTLRRPHGYTF
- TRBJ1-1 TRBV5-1 TGCGCCAGCAGCCCCCTCGTGGGACGGGCTGGTGAAGCTTTCTTT CASSPLVGRAGEAFF